This T cell receptor (beta chain) was captured by sequencing in a study of early T cells in non-severe SARS-CoV-2 infection (dated by TCRdb to the early 2020s). For the wider study: Because TCR sequencing was done on bulk RNA from unsorted whole blood, the alpha and beta chains could not be paired. The study at large found these results: VDJdb matching was skewed toward anti-spike CD8 responses and likely underestimated virus-specific expansions by missing private and CD4 specificities.

The study was a case-control design nested within a healthcare worker cohort in London, UK, with weekly nasopharyngeal swab PCR tests and blood sampling. Healthcare workers were recruited between 23 and 31 March 2020, during the week of the UK lockdown, and were followed weekly for up to about 16 weeks. V has 4 bases trimmed and J has 5 bases trimmed; junction bases matching no gene number 2. The germline V gene (reference sequence) sets CDR1 to DFQATT and CDR2 to SNEGSKA. The CDR3 spans 12 residues, from the cysteine through the phenylalanine. Only the CDR3 DNA is retained, 36 bases long and in frame from the first base. This clonotype was seen only a few times. There is no known antigen for this receptor. Qualities for individual bases were not recorded, and no much larger clone is one base off. The library was produced with 5' RACE. Sequencer: NextSeq 500. The TCR library protocol attached unique molecular identifiers to individual cDNA molecules to correct for sequencing error and PCR bias. Sequencing covered both TCR alpha and beta chains, and within each sample the abundances of alpha and beta sequences were tightly co-correlated. From the authors' description of their analysis: V gene, J gene and CDR3 annotation of TCR sequences was performed with Decombinator V4. Expanded TCRs were defined as changing significantly between any two time points under a Poisson model with p below 0.0001. Abundances of TCRs were expressed as counts per million after normalisation to the total number of TCRs sequenced in each sample. MAIT TCRs were defined by TRAV1-2 paired with TRAJ12, TRAJ20 or TRAJ33, and iNKT TCRs by TRAV10 paired with TRAJ18. VDJdb, accessed 1 November 2021, was searched for CMV, EBV and SARS-CoV-2 annotated TCRs, with TCRs annotated for multiple antigens excluded. TCRdb trimmed the raw reads at Q25, called clones with MiXCR and kept productive beta chains. Every CDR3 protein is listed once, alongside the most common genes and DNA of its rows. V and J calls and clone size were set by TCRdb, not the authors. This sample comprises more than 50,000 distinct CDR3 sequences, around 12% of them detected only once. Jointly, the top ten make up around 2.6% of the sample.

The sequences come from whole blood, collected at baseline. The TCR originated in an adult who was a healthcare worker with PCR-confirmed SARS-CoV-2 infection or an uninfected control (not recorded which). The chain is made from TRBV20-1 and TRBJ2-1; TRBD2 fits 7 bases in the junction. The nucleotide sequence is TGCAGTGCTAATCTAGCGGACAATGAGCAGTTCTTC. It encodes CSANLADNEQFF.